This T cell receptor (beta chain) is from a study of blood T cell repertoires in COVID-19. Study at large: Acute and convalescent COVID-19 specimens originated in the United States, Italy and Spain. In each case, the material was cDNA or gDNA derived from T cells, B-cell-depleted T cells, or PBMCs.

The CDR3 is 14 residues long. The ends lost 2 bases at V and 5 bases at J; junction bases unmatched: 1. Per the germline V gene, CDR1 is KGHSH and CDR2 is LQKENI. In the source study's methods: Amplification of reference gene primers provided the estimated nucleated cell counts. Sequencing used immunoSEQ multiplex PCR; TCRdb keeps in-frame clones, though not all of them. V, J and clone size are taken as reported in that table, and D and trimming were inferred from the DNA itself. Here the sample spans around 180,000 clones, 70% to 90% being singletons. The rearrangement uses TRBV18 and TRBJ2-7, with 12 bases fitting TRBD1. This receptor was identified in a woman aged 25 to 39 with active or convalescent COVID-19. The sequencing sample was made of peripheral blood. CDR3 in DNA: TGTGCCAGCTCACCAGGGACAGGGGGCGACGAGCAGTACTTC. Amino acids: CASSPGTGGDEQYF.